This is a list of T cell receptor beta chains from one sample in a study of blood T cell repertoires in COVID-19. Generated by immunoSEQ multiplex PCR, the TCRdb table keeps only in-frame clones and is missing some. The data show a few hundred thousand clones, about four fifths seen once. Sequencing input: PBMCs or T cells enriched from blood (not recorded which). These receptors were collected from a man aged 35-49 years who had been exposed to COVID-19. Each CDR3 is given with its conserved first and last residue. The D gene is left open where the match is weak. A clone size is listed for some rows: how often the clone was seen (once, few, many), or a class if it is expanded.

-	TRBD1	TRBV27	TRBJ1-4	CASSLRTGHNEKLFF	TGTGCCAGCAGTTTGCGGACAGGACATAATGAAAAACTGTTTTTT
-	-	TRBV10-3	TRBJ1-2	CAISNGQNYTF	TGTGCCATCAGTAATGGACAGAACTACACCTTC
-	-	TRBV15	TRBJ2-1	CATSSHQGQYRGEQFF	TGTGCCACCAGCAGTCACCAGGGGCAATATCGCGGTGAGCAGTTCTTC
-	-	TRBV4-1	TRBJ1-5	CASSQLDGEPQHF	TGCGCCAGCAGCCAACTCGACGGGGAGCCCCAGCATTTT
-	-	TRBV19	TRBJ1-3	CASSIRDISGNTIYF	TGTGCCAGTAGTATCCGTGACATCTCTGGAAACACCATATATTTT
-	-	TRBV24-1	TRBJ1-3	CATSDRGSGNTIYF	TGTGCCACCAGTGACAGGGGCTCTGGAAACACCATATATTTT
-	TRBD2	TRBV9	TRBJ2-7	CASSVGTSLYEQYF	TGTGCCAGCAGCGTAGGGACTAGCTTGTACGAGCAGTACTTC
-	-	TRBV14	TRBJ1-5	CASNYSNQPQHF	TGTGCCAGCAACTATAGCAATCAGCCCCAGCATTTT
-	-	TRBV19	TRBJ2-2	CATQGGNTGELFF	TGTGCCACGCAGGGGGGGAACACCGGGGAGCTGTTTTTT
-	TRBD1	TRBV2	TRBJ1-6	CASSVQGANNSPLHF	TGTGCCAGCAGTGTACAGGGGGCAAATAATTCACCCCTCCACTTT
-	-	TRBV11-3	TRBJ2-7	CASSLQGYYEQYF	TGTGCCAGCAGCTTACAGGGATACTACGAGCAGTACTTC
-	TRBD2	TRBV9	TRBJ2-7	CASSVGTSGSSGEQYF	TGTGCCAGCAGCGTAGGGACTAGCGGGTCCTCGGGAGAGCAGTACTTC
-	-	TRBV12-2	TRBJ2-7	CASRKGCGTSGRDLSYEQYF	TGTGCAAGTCGCAAGGGGTGCGGGACTAGCGGGAGGGATCTCTCCTACGAGCAGTACTTC
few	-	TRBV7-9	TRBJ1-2	CASTRESYGYTF	TGTGCCAGCACCCGGGAGAGCTATGGCTACACCTTC
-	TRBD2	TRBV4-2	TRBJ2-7	CASSLRTSGSYEQYF	TGTGCCAGCAGCCTCAGGACTAGCGGGAGCTACGAGCAGTACTTC
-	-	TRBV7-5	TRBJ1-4	CARSLEGRGGLPTNEKLFF	TGTGCCAGAAGCTTAGAGGGGCGGGGGGGTTTACCAACTAATGAAAAACTGTTTTTT
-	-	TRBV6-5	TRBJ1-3	CASSYSGVAGNTIYF	TGTGCCAGCAGTTACTCGGGAGTTGCTGGAAACACCATATATTTT